These 32 T cell receptor beta chains share one sample of origin, sequenced in a study of regulatory T cells in long-lasting Graves disease. The time point denotes: newly diagnosed GD, antithyroid drugs for less than 3 months. After RNA was extracted from PBMCs, the TCR library was made from it. Construction of TCR beta libraries relied on iRepertoire HTBI primers and on Arm-PCR targeting CDR3 regions. TCRdb re-derived calls from the multiplex PCR reads in MiXCR, one entry per CDR3 protein. This sample carries about 420,000 distinct CDR3 sequences, 16% of them seen once, and the ten largest clones take 20% to 25%. These data are also associated with another study on T cells in Graves' hyperthyroidism and ophthalmopathy.

The material sequenced was peripheral blood mononuclear cells (PBMCs), taken at new diagnosis, from a patient treated with antithyroid drugs. Receptors originate from a woman aged 18-29 years with Graves disease.

This clonotype showed up many times. The chain joins TRBV6-2 or TRBV6-3 to TRBJ2-1, with 8 bases aligning to TRBD2. This CDR3 comprises 14 residues. The V gene end was trimmed by 0 bases and the J gene end by 8 bases; junction bases not matched to a gene: 3. Germline CDR1 MNHEY, CDR2 SVGEGT. The CDR3 loop is CASSYSTSGDEQFF. The CDR3 DNA reads TGTGCCAGCAGTTACTCAACTAGCGGAGATGAGCAGTTCTTC.

This clonotype showed up many times. This sequence joins TRBV28 and TRBJ2-7, with a weak D call TRBD1 (6 bases). Per germline, CDR1 MDHEN and CDR2 SYDVKM. V lost 6 bases and J 2 bases, leaving 14 bases between the germline ends. The CDR3 sequence is 14 residues long. The DNA of the CDR3 is TGTGCCAGCAGGGAAAACAGGGATCCCTACGAGCAGTACTTC. Translated, it gives CASRENRDPYEQYF.

V and J are TRBV20-1 and TRBJ1-4, with D unclear. The CDR3 extends over 13 amino acids. Germline loops: CDR1 DFQATT, CDR2 SNEGSKA (reference sequence). V was clipped by 6 bases and J by 3 bases, with 11 bases between them. The CDR3 is CSARHAANEKLFF. The CDR3 bases are TGCAGTGCCAGACACGCAGCTAATGAAAAACTGTTTTTT.

This clonotype was seen repeatedly, ten times or more. The rearrangement links TRBV27 to TRBJ2-3; 7 positions match TRBD1. The CDR3 runs to 16 residues. Looked up from germline, CDR1 is MNHEY and CDR2 is SMNVEV (reference sequence). After removal of 4 bases from V and 1 base from J, the junction contained 8 bases not matched to a gene. Here the CDR3 DNA reads TGTGCCAGCAGTTCTCGGGGACAGTGGGGCACAGATACGCAGTATTTT. It is translated as CASSSRGQWGTDTQYF.

This clonotype was seen repeatedly, ten times or more. This chain connects TRBV7-3 to TRBJ2-7; 7 nucleotides align to TRBD1. Germline CDR1 and CDR2: SGHTA and FQGTGA. After removal of 6 bases from V and 2 bases from J, the junction contained 4 bases not matched to a gene. This CDR3 is built from 13 residues. CDR3 coding DNA: TGTGCCAGCAGGACGGGACAGACCTACGAGCAGTACTTC. Encoded protein: CASRTGQTYEQYF.

There are a few counts of this clonotype. Sequence at one end of the junction differs from germline and may be a read error. The V and J genes are TRBV2 and TRBJ2-1; D not certain. The length of the CDR3 is 13 residues. In germline, CDR1 is SNHLY, CDR2 FYNNEI. The CDR3 DNA is TGTGCCAGCAGTCTTGATTCTTACAGTGAGCAGTTCTTC. As protein: CASSLDSYSEQFF.

This clonotype was seen at least ten times. The rearrangement links TRBV12-3 or TRBV12-4 to TRBJ1-1; TRBD1 might be the D (6 bases). V gave up 3 bases and J gave up 0 bases, with 14 bases separating them. The CDR3 runs 16 residues. In DNA form, the CDR3 reads TGTGCCAGCAGTTTGGTTTTGGGACAAATGAACACTGAAGCTTTCTTT. Translating gives CASSLVLGQMNTEAFF.

The chain links TRBV4-3 to TRBJ2-3; D is ambiguous. V shed 0 bases and J shed 2 bases, with 9 bases lying between them. Germline assignment: CDR1 LGHNA and CDR2 YSLEER. CDR3 length: 15 amino acids. In DNA, the CDR3 is TGCGCCAGCAGCCAAGATTGGGTTCTCACAGATACGCAGTATTTT. Amino acid sequence: CASSQDWVLTDTQYF.

This clonotype was observed at least ten times. V and J are TRBV10-2 and TRBJ1-1; D is ambiguous. Between the trimmed V and J ends, which lost 2 bases and 0 bases, there was a span of 7 bases. In germline, CDR1 is WSHSY, CDR2 SAAADI. The CDR3 spans 14 residues. CDR3 protein: CASSEVQMNTEAFF. The CDR3 DNA is TGCGCCAGCAGTGAGGTCCAGATGAACACTGAAGCTTTCTTT.

This clonotype was seen a handful of times. The gene calls are TRBV7-3 and TRBJ2-2, with 9 bases fitting TRBD2. V gave up 2 bases and J gave up 2 bases; unmatched junction bases: 9. CDR3 length: 18 residues. CDR1 and CDR2 (germline): SGHTA, FQGTGA. The DNA of the CDR3 is TGTGCCAGCAGCTTACTGGGTAGCGGGAGCACAAACACCGGGGAGCTGTTTTTT. It translates to CASSLLGSGSTNTGELFF. Based on the CDR3 plus reference TRBV7-3 and TRBJ2-2, the full variable domain is GAGVSQTPSNKVTEKGKYVELRCDPISGHTALYWYRQSLGQGPEFLIYFQGTGAADDSGLPNDRFFAVRPEGSVSTLKIQRTERGDSAVYLCASSLLGSGSTNTGELFFGEGSRLTVL.

To note about this clonotype: A single base separates this from a much larger clone, so it may be a read error. This chain connects TRBV27 to TRBJ2-7; D is tentatively TRBD1 or TRBD2 (5 bases each). Trimming removed 3 bases at V and 7 bases at J, with 22 bases between. This CDR3 has 16 residues. In germline, CDR1 is MNHEY, CDR2 SMNVEV (reference sequence). The DNA for the CDR3 is TGTGCCAGCAGTTTCATTCCAATTAAGGGGCGAGGGGAGCAGTACTTC. Translation gives CASSFIPIKGRGEQYF.

This clonotype came up a few times. The genes are TRBV11-2 and TRBJ2-3, with D unclear. The CDR3 consists of 15 residues. The germline V gene has CDR1 SGHAT and CDR2 FQNNGV. V was pared by 4 bases and J by 4 bases, with 15 bases between. CDR3 sequence (DNA): TGTGCCAGCAGCTCCTCGGTCCGGGCGGCAGATACGCAGTATTTT. As protein: CASSSSVRAADTQYF.

V is TRBV6-1 and J is TRBJ1-4; D unresolved. Germline CDR1 MNHNS, CDR2 SASEGT. This CDR3 region has 14 residues. The V gene lost 6 bases and the J gene lost 0 bases, with 8 bases spanning the gap. CDR3 sequence reads: CASSPPATNEKLFF. In DNA, the CDR3 is TGTGCCAGCAGCCCACCGGCAACTAATGAAAAACTGTTTTTT.

This clonotype was recorded a few times. The DNA of the CDR3 is TGCGCCAGCAGCCAAACTAGCGCACCGGGAGATGAGCAGTTCTTC. Amino acid sequence: CASSQTSAPGDEQFF. V is TRBV4-3 and J is TRBJ2-1, with 7 nucleotides matching TRBD2. The CDR3 runs to 15 residues. The trim removed 2 bases at V and 8 bases at J, leaving 9 bases unmatched. Germline V gene data show CDR1 as LGHNA and CDR2 as YSLEER.

This clonotype was detected ten times or more. The chain combines TRBV16 with TRBJ1-1; the match to TRBD1 covers 7 bases. This CDR3 spans 14 amino acids. The junction had 10 bases not matched to a gene; V was cut back by 10 bases and J by 2 bases. Germline assignment: CDR1 KGHSY and CDR2 FQNENV. CDR3 DNA: TGTGCCACCACACCGACAGGGATCAACACTGAAGCTTTCTTT. Translation gives CATTPTGINTEAFF.

Concerning this clonotype itself: An end of the junction differs from the germline gene, which may be a read error. The V call is TRBV7-8, the J call TRBJ2-1, with TRBD2 matching over 12 bases. There are 20 residues in the CDR3. Germline values: CDR1 SGHVS, CDR2 FQNEAQ. The CDR3 DNA follows: TGTGCCAGCAGTTTAAGTTCCGGACTAGCGGGACTAACCCACTACGATGAGCAGTTCTTC. Translation gives CASSLSSGLAGLTHYDEQFF.

This clonotype has a handful of counts. CDR3 protein: CATISARLAVYNEQFF. CDR3 nucleotide sequence: TGTGCCACCATATCTGCGAGACTAGCGGTATACAATGAGCAGTTCTTC. The V gene is TRBV6-1, the J gene TRBJ2-1; TRBD2 agrees at 9 bases. The trim removed 10 bases at V and 4 bases at J, leaving 14 bases unmatched. From germline, CDR1 is MNHNS and CDR2 SASEGT. CDR3 length: 16 amino acids.

This clonotype was observed many times. V is TRBV28 and J is TRBJ2-5, with 15 nucleotides matching TRBD2. CDR3 length: 22 residues. Germline V gene data show CDR1 as MDHEN and CDR2 as SYDVKM. Unmatched junction bases numbered 23, after V lost 3 bases and J lost 6 bases. CDR3 sequence reads: CASSLSILPGLAGGRGGKTQYF. In DNA form, the CDR3 reads TGTGCCAGCAGTTTGTCCATCCTGCCGGGACTAGCGGGAGGCAGAGGTGGGAAGACCCAGTACTTC.

This clonotype was detected many times. This sequence joins TRBV12-3 or TRBV12-4 and TRBJ2-3; D is ambiguous. The CDR3 totals 13 residues. The V gene lost 6 bases and the J gene lost 1 base, with 8 bases spanning the gap. The CDR3 is CASRRRGTDTQYF. The CDR3 region has the DNA TGTGCCAGCAGGAGAAGGGGCACAGATACGCAGTATTTT.

This chain joins TRBV25-1 and TRBJ1-5, with D uncertain. Per germline, CDR1 MGHDK and CDR2 SYGVNS. Trimming pared 0 bases from V and 4 bases from J, leaving 7 bases between. This CDR3 spans 14 amino acids. The CDR3 is CASSEYRQNQPQHF. DNA of the CDR3: TGTGCCAGCAGTGAATATAGGCAAAATCAGCCCCAGCATTTT.

The CDR3 bases are TGTGCCAGCAGCCAAGATCGTACTAGCCCATCCTACAATGAGCAGTTCTTC. It translates to CASSQDRTSPSYNEQFF. V is TRBV4-2 and J is TRBJ2-1, with D perhaps TRBD2 (6 bases). Between the trimmed V and J ends, which lost 0 bases and 1 base, there was a span of 13 bases. The CDR3 has 17 residues. Germline V CDR1 and CDR2: LGHNA, YNFKEQ.

The sample holds one count of this clonotype. The rearrangement uses TRBV5-6 and TRBJ2-3; D might be TRBD2 (6 bases). With 3 bases removed from V and 2 bases from J, the gap between germline ends came to 22 bases. The length of the CDR3 is 18 residues. Germline V gene sequence: CDR1 SGHDT, CDR2 YYEEEE. The CDR3 DNA sequence: TGTGCCAGCAGCTGGATGGCACGGGGACTCGCTGCCACAGATACGCAGTATTTT. It encodes CASSWMARGLAATDTQYF.

This clonotype was counted only a few times. V is TRBV2 and J is TRBJ2-1, with D perhaps assigned TRBD1 or TRBD2 (5 bases each). The CDR3 spans 14 residues. Germline-derived CDR1 and CDR2 are SNHLY and FYNNEI. The V gene lost 3 bases and the J gene lost 7 bases, with 13 bases spanning the gap. The CDR3 coding sequence is TGTGCCAGCAGTGACTCCGGGGCCCTAAATGAGCAGTTCTTC. Protein product: CASSDSGALNEQFF.

This clonotype was recorded at least ten times. The chain recombines TRBV2 with TRBJ2-1; a weak D match, TRBD1 (5 bases). CDR3 length: 11 residues. Trimming took off 3 bases at V and 12 bases at J, with 9 bases between the two ends. Germline V lookup: CDR1 SNHLY, CDR2 FYNNEI. The CDR3 coding sequence is TGTGCCAGCAGTGACCCTGACAGGCAGTTCTTC. Amino acid sequence: CASSDPDRQFF.

The table lists this clonotype with a count of one. The V call is TRBV10-3, the J call TRBJ1-5; perhaps TRBD1 as D (6 bases). V gave up 5 bases and J gave up 4 bases, with 15 bases separating them. CDR1 is ENHRY and CDR2 is SYGVKD in the germline V gene. This CDR3 has 15 amino acids. The CDR3 protein is CAISRSDSPNQPQHF. The CDR3 nucleotides read TGTGCCATCAGTAGGTCGGACAGCCCAAATCAGCCCCAGCATTTT.

J is TRBJ2-7 and V is TRBV12-3 or TRBV12-4; 8 bases fit TRBD1. The junction had 9 bases not matched to a gene; V was cut back by 5 bases and J by 3 bases. The CDR3 consists of 15 residues. The DNA for the CDR3 is TGTGCCAGCAGTACACCACAGGGGGGTGTCTACGAGCAGTACTTC. Translating it yields CASSTPQGGVYEQYF.

Many counts were recorded for this clonotype. This chain connects TRBV5-1 to TRBJ2-1; 8 bases fit TRBD2. Germline V gene data show CDR1 as SGHRS and CDR2 as YFSETQ. The CDR3 loop spans 17 amino acids. The J segment lost 4 bases and the V segment lost 3 bases, leaving 12 bases of the junction unmatched. The CDR3 sequence: CASSSPGALAAYNEQFF. CDR3 in DNA: TGCGCCAGCAGCTCGCCGGGGGCACTAGCGGCGTACAATGAGCAGTTCTTC.

This clonotype was counted at least ten times. The chain is built from TRBV6-5 and TRBJ1-1; weak D call: TRBD1 (6 bases). The V gene's germline CDR1 is MNHEY and CDR2 SVGAGI. The ends were cut back, 2 bases at V and 1 base at J, with 11 bases in the middle. This CDR3 has 15 residues. CDR3 sequence: CASSYGGAGNTEAFF. DNA for the CDR3: TGTGCCAGCAGTTACGGGGGGGCAGGGAACACTGAAGCTTTCTTT.

This clonotype was found many times. The J gene is TRBJ2-3, the V gene TRBV6-2 or TRBV6-3, with TRBD2 matching over 10 bases. V shed 5 bases and J 5 bases; nucleotides not matched to a gene: 10. The CDR3 is 16 residues long. In germline, CDR1 is MNHEY, CDR2 SVGEGT. The CDR3, as DNA: TGTGCCAGCAGTGATCGGACTAGCGGAGGGGTAGATACGCAGTATTTT. It specifies CASSDRTSGGVDTQYF.

At least ten counts were recorded for this clonotype. The chain uses TRBV10-3 and TRBJ2-3, with no clear D. Germline values: CDR1 ENHRY, CDR2 SYGVKD. The CDR3 contains 12 residues. V lost 4 bases and J lost 6, with 8 bases in between. This CDR3 reads CAISVMGDTQYF. The CDR3 DNA sequence: TGTGCCATCAGTGTCATGGGTGATACGCAGTATTTT.

This chain uses TRBV29-1 with TRBJ1-2; 7 bases line up with TRBD1. This CDR3 spans 13 amino acids. V lost 5 bases, J lost 8 bases, and 11 bases stayed unmatched. Germline V gene lookup returns CDR1 SQVTM and CDR2 ANQGSEA. The DNA of the CDR3 is TGCAGCGTTTACAGGGGCCGTCTTTTGGGCTACACCTTC. Translation gives CSVYRGRLLGYTF.

This clonotype appeared a single time. With a much larger clone just one base away, this may be a read error. The chain recombines TRBV7-2 with TRBJ2-7; 7 bases fit TRBD1. This CDR3 comprises 14 residues. CDR1 and CDR2 from the germline V gene are SGHTA and FQGNSA. Trimming cost V 5 bases and J 3 bases; bases outside gene matches: 7. Here the CDR3 DNA reads TGTGCCAGCAGCCACATTAGACAGGGCTACGAGCAGTACTTC. As protein: CASSHIRQGYEQYF.